This section outlines one T cell receptor beta chain sequence together with its context. The antigen is not known. Repertoires were generated with immunoSEQ multiplex PCR, while TCRdb's copy carries only in-frame clones and drops some. The table includes some 15,000 clones, approximately 88% detected once. The data were obtained in a study of PD-L1 blockade in urothelial cancer. At the level of the study: Researchers looked at the blood 3 weeks (second dose) and 6 weeks after treatment began. A median of roughly 150,000 T cells was found in the blood samples. Study results and caveats: Lower than median blood TCR clonality before treatment predicted better survival. Tumor-associated clones in blood expanded more at 3 weeks in durable-benefit patients.

Unmatched junction bases numbered 20, after V lost 3 bases and J lost 5 bases. The CDR3 is 19 residues long. The germline CDR1 and CDR2 sequences are MGHRA and YSYEKL. This sample comprised PBMCs, obtained around atezolizumab (anti-PD-L1) treatment. This chain uses TRBV4-1 with TRBJ2-7, with 9 positions matching TRBD1. The origin of this receptor is a man aged 70-80 years with urothelial cancer. The CDR3 spells CASSQQPGRTGGYQDEQYF. CDR3 coding DNA: TGCGCCAGCAGCCAGCAGCCGGGGAGAACAGGGGGCTATCAGGACGAGCAGTACTTC.